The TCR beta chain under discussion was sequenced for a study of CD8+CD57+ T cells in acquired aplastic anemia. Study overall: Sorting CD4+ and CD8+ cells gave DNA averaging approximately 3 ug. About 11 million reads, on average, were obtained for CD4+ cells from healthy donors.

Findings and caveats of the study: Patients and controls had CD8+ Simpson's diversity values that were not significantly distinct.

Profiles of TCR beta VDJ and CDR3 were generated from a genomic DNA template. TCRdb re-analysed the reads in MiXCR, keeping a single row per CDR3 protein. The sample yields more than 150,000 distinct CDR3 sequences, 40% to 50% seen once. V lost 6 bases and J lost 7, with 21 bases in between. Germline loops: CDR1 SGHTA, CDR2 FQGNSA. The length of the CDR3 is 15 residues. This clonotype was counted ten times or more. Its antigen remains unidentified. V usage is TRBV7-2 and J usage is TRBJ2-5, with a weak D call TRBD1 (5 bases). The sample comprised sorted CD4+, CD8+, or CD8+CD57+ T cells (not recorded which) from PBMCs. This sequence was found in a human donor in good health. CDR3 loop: CASSSSPQGLVTQYF. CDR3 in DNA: TGTGCCAGCAGTTCATCCCCCCAGGGTTTGGTGACCCAGTACTTC.